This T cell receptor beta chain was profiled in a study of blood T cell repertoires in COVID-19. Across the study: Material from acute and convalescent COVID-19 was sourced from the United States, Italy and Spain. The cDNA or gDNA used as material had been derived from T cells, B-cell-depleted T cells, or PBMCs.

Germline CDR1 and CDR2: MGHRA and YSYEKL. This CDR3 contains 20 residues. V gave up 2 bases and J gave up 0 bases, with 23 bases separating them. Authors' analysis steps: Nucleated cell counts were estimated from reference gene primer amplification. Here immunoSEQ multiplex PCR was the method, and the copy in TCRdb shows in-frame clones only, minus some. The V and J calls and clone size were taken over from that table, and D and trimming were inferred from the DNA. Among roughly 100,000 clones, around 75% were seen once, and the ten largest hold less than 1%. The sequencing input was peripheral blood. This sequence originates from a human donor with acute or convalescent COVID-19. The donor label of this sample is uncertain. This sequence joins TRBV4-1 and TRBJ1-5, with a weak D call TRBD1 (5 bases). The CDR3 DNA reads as TGCGCCAGCAGCCAAAAAGCCTATGACAGTTCGAGCAATAGCAATCAGCCCCAGCATTTT. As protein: CASSQKAYDSSSNSNQPQHF.